This T cell receptor beta chain was recovered during a study of blood T cell repertoires in COVID-19. Original methodology: It was from reference gene primer amplification that nucleated cell counts were estimated. Clones were read by immunoSEQ multiplex PCR, and TCRdb kept only the in-frame ones, dropping some. V and J calls and clone size are those listed in that table; D and trimming were worked out from the DNA. The sample has under 500,000 clones, 80% to 90% seen once. Trimming removed 2 bases at V and 1 base at J, with 9 bases between. Germline assignment: CDR1 SGHNT and CDR2 YYREEE (reference sequence). CDR3 size: 14 residues.

The chain is built from TRBV5-4 and TRBJ1-2; no clear D gene. Sequencing input: peripheral blood. This sequence originates from a woman younger than 45 with acute or convalescent COVID-19. CDR3 sequence reads: CASSFGANNYGYTF. The CDR3 nucleotides read TGTGCCAGCAGCTTTGGAGCGAATAACTATGGCTACACCTTC.